The clone carrying this TCR beta chain occurred a few times. The sample originates from a study of cytomegalovirus exposure and HLA in healthy donors. Germline-derived CDR1 and CDR2 are SGHAT and FQDESV (reference sequence). Trimming removed 5 bases from V and 7 bases from J; junction bases left unmatched: 14. The CDR3 has 16 residues. The primer mix had 60 Vbeta and 13 Jbeta primers. Only in-frame clones appear in the TCRdb table, and some are missing; sequencing was by immunoSEQ multiplex PCR. In the table there are 50,000 to 80,000 clones, around four fifths of which are singletons. This TCR was recovered from a male donor in good health and CMV-seropositive. The rearrangement joins TRBV11-1 to TRBJ2-7; 10 bases align to TRBD1. The sequencing input was PBMCs. The CDR3 DNA reads as TGTGCCAGCAGCCCTAAATGGACAGGGGGATTGTGGGAGCAGTACTTC. Its protein is CASSPKWTGGLWEQYF.